Listed below are T cell receptor beta chains from one sample, sequenced in a study of cytomegalovirus exposure and HLA in healthy donors. Sequencing used immunoSEQ multiplex PCR; TCRdb keeps in-frame clones, though not all of them. There are roughly 150,000 clones in the sample; roughly 70% occur only once, and under 11% lies in the top ten. Sequenced: PBMCs. The receptor set was obtained from a man younger than 45 in good health and CMV-seropositive. The CDR3 runs from the conserved cysteine through the conserved F or W.

v_call: TRBV27
cdr3_aa: CASRTDRGLIGELFF

v_call: TRBV28
cdr3_aa: CASRYSIGQGAEAFF

v_call: TRBV9
cdr3_aa: CASSVDRDTQYF

v_call: TRBV11-2
cdr3_aa: CASSLDWTSGANIQYF

v_call: TRBV10-3
cdr3_aa: CAISESSSKYEQFF

v_call: TRBV27
cdr3_aa: CASSLYFVDWTGTYGYTF

v_call: TRBV11-2
cdr3_aa: CASRLAGSRYEQYF

v_call: TRBV4-1
cdr3_aa: CASSQGWQGLDQPQHF

v_call: TRBV28
cdr3_aa: CASSLGTGGTYEQYF

v_call: TRBV7-2
cdr3_aa: CASSSYYEQYF

v_call: TRBV11-2
cdr3_aa: CASSFRISGLDEQYF

v_call: TRBV27
cdr3_aa: CASGAHSYEQYF

v_call: TRBV30
cdr3_aa: CAWSRTALSYGYTF

v_call: TRBV27
cdr3_aa: CASASSYEQYF

v_call: TRBV10-2
cdr3_aa: CASSEYRVQPQHF

v_call: TRBV27
cdr3_aa: CASSLPGGEQYF

v_call: TRBV28
cdr3_aa: CASRKQAYEQYF

v_call: TRBV30
cdr3_aa: CAWTSGTTSQETQYF

v_call: TRBV11-2
cdr3_aa: CASSPFTQGAEQYF

v_call: TRBV5-1
cdr3_aa: CASSLEEGIQYF

v_call: TRBV4-2
cdr3_aa: CASSQEGTGGSYEQYF

v_call: TRBV7-9
cdr3_aa: CASSLIGSRITEAFF

v_call: TRBV2
cdr3_aa: CASDREDYNTIYF

v_call: TRBV27
cdr3_aa: CASSQSGMTYEQYF

v_call: TRBV5-6
cdr3_aa: CASSLARGWNEKLFF

v_call: TRBV27
cdr3_aa: CASSFGQERVRKLFF

v_call: TRBV19
cdr3_aa: CASGGRDNLAKNIQYF

v_call: TRBV10-3
cdr3_aa: CAISDGQDADTQYF

v_call: TRBV6-5
cdr3_aa: CASSYTGTGVHEQYF

v_call: TRBV7-2
cdr3_aa: CASSYLSGKVGNEQFF

v_call: TRBV19
cdr3_aa: CASSIMAERVNEQFF

v_call: TRBV4-1
cdr3_aa: CASSHIPGLAGAADTQYF

v_call: TRBV19
cdr3_aa: CASSIGGGSGNTIYF

v_call: TRBV5-1
cdr3_aa: CASSLGGSGEETQYF

v_call: TRBV10-1
cdr3_aa: CASSGAAYAWFTGELFF

v_call: TRBV28
cdr3_aa: CASSPGQSPLQYF

v_call: TRBV28
cdr3_aa: CASSLGQGQGVYEQYF

v_call: TRBV19
cdr3_aa: CASSKGGDPSYEQYF

v_call: TRBV14
cdr3_aa: CASSQERTWVTQYF

v_call: TRBV7-6
cdr3_aa: CASSRRLAGQETQYF

v_call: TRBV18
cdr3_aa: CASSPWDSNTDTQYF

v_call: TRBV2
cdr3_aa: CASSDRGRDEQYF

v_call: TRBV6-1
cdr3_aa: CASSFTTGGQTEAFF

v_call: TRBV19
cdr3_aa: CASSMVLAGPTYEQYF

v_call: TRBV7-9
cdr3_aa: CASSFGLGSGANVLTF

v_call: TRBV7-2
cdr3_aa: CASSVTGSYEQYF

v_call: TRBV5-1
cdr3_aa: CASSLYVRANTGELFF

v_call: TRBV21-1
cdr3_aa: CASSKSEQGASETQYF

v_call: TRBV19
cdr3_aa: CASSGEGGRWDNEQFF

v_call: TRBV7-8
cdr3_aa: CASSRVLGDEQYF

v_call: TRBV2
cdr3_aa: CASSEGISGIGETQYF

v_call: TRBV30
cdr3_aa: CASESGGQETQYF

v_call: TRBV19
cdr3_aa: CASWGPLDPYGYTF

v_call: TRBV19
cdr3_aa: CASSTGQQETQYF

v_call: TRBV12-1
cdr3_aa: CASSPGTSGDYEQYF

v_call: TRBV14
cdr3_aa: CASSEQYTQYF